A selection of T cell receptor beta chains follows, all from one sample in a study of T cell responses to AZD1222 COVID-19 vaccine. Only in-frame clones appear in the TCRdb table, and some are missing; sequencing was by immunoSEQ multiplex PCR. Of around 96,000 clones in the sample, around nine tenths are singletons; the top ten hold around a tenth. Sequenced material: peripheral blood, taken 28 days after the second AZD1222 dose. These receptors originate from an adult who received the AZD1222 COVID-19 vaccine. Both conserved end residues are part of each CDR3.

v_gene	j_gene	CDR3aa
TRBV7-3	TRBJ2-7	CASSPIYEQYF
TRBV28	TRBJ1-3	CASSSGQNSGNTIYF
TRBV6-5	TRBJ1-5	CASRNRGSGNQPQHF
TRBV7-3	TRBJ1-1	CASSSPQGGLNTEAFF
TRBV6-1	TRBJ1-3	CASSSQGSGNTIYF
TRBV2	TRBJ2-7	CASKEGWGSSSYEQYF
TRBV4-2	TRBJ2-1	CASSPDLTSYNEQFF
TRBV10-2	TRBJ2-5	CASLDAVQETQYF
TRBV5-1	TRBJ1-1	CASSSGGLSTEAFF
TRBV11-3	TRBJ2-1	CASSSRTSGRAYNEQFF
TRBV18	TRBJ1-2	CASSPQNRENGYTF
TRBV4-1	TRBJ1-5	CASSHPTRGFDQPQHF
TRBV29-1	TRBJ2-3	CSVAGRGTDTQYF
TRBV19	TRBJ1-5	CASSLPPQGSNQPQHF
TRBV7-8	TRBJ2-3	CASSGQSTDTQYF
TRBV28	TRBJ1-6	CASSSLIRGGSPLHF
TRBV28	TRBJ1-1	CASSGSGTGGTEAFF
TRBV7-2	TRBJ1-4	CASSYQDRPNEKLFF
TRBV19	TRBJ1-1	CASRPQGARNTEAFF
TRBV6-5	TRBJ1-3	CASGRSGSGNTIYF
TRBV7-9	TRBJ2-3	CASSLEWASGTESRNTQYF
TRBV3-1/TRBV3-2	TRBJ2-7	CASSQDPVASYEQYF
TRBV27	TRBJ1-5	CASSGDFRAQHF
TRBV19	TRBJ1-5	CASSRAGGQPQHF
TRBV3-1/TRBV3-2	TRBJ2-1	CASSPLLTSPSEQFF